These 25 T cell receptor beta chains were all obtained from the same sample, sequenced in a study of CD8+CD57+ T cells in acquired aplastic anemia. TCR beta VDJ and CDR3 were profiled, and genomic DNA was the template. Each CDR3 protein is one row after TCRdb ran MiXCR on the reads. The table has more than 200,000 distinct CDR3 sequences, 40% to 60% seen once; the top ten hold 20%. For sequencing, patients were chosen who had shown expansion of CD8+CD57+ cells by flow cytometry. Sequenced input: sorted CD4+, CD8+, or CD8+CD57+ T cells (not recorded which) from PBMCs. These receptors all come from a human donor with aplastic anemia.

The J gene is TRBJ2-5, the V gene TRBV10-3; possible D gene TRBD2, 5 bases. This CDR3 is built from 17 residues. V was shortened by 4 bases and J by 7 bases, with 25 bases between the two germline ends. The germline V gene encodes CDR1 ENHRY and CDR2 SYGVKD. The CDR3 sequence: CAISGSPGYEQAGTQYF. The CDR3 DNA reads TGTGCCATCAGTGGCAGTCCGGGATACGAGCAGGCGGGGACCCAGTACTTC.

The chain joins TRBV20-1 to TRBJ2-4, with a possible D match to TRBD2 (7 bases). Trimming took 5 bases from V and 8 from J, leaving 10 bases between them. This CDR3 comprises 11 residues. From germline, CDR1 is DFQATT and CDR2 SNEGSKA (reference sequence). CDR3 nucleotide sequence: TGCAGTGCTTCGGGGGGCCACATTCAGTACTTC. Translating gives CSASGGHIQYF.

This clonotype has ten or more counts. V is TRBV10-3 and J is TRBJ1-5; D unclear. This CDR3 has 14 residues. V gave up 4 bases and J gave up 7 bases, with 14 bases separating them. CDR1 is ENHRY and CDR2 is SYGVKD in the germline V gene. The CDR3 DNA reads TGTGCCATCAGTGCAGGTAATGGGATGCAGCCCCAGCATTTT. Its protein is CAISAGNGMQPQHF.

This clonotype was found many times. CDR3 loop: CASRTSSTGAQQKNIQYF. DNA of the CDR3: TGTGCCAGTAGAACCAGCTCGACCGGGGCCCAGCAAAAAAACATTCAGTACTTC. The chain links TRBV19 to TRBJ2-4; either TRBD1 or TRBD2 may fit D (5 bases each). The V gene lost 6 bases and the J gene lost 4 bases, with 25 bases spanning the gap. The CDR3 sequence is 18 residues long. The V gene's germline CDR1 is LNHDA and CDR2 SQIVND (reference sequence).

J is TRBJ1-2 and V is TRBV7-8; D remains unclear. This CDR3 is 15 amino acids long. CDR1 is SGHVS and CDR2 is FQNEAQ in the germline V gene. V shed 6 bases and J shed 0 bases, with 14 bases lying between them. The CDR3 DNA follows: TGTGCCAGCAGTCGGATGGGGTTAGCTAACTATGGCTACACCTTC. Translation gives CASSRMGLANYGYTF. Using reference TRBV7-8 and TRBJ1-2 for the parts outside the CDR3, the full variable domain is GAGVSQSPRYKVAKRGQDVALRCDPISGHVSLFWYQQALGQGPEFLTYFQNEAQLDKSGLPSDRFFAERPEGSVSTLKIQRTQQEDSAVYLCASSRMGLANYGYTFGSGTRLTVV.

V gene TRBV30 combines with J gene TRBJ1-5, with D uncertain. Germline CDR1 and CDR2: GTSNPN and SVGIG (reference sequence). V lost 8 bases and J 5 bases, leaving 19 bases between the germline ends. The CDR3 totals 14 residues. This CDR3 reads CATTPDGRYQPQHF. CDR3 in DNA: TGTGCCACGACACCCGACGGGAGATATCAGCCCCAGCATTTT.

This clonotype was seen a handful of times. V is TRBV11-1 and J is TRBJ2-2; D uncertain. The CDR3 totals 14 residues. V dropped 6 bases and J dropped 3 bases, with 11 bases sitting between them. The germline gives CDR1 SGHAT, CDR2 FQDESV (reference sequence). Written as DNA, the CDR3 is TGTGCCAGCAGGACCTCCCGGGACACCGGGGAGCTGTTTTTT. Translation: CASRTSRDTGELFF.

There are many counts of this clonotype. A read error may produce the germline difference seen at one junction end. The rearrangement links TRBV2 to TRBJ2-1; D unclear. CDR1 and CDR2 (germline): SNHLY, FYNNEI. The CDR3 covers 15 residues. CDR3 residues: CASSARFSSYNGQFF. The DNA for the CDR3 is TGTGCCAGCAGCGCTCGCTTCAGCTCCTACAATGGGCAGTTCTTC.

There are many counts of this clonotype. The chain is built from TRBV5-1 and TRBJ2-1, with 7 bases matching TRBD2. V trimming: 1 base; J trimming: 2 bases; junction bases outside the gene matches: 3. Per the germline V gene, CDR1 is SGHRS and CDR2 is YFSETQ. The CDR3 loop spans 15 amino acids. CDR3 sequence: CASSLTLAAYNEQFF. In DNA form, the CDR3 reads TGCGCCAGCAGCTTGACCCTAGCGGCCTACAATGAGCAGTTCTTC.

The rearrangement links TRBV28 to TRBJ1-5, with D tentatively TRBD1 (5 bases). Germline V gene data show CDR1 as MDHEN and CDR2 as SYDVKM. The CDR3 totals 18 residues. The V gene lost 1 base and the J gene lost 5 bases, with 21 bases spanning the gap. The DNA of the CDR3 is TGTGCCAGCAGTTTATACAACCTACAGGTTAAGGCGGATCAGCCCCAGCATTTT. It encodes CASSLYNLQVKADQPQHF.

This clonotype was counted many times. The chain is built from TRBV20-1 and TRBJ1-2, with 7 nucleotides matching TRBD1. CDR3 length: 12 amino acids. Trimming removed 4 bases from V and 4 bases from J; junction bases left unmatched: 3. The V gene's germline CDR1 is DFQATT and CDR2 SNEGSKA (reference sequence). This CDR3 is CSATGTAYGYTF. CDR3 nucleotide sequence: TGCAGTGCTACCGGGACAGCCTATGGCTACACCTTC.

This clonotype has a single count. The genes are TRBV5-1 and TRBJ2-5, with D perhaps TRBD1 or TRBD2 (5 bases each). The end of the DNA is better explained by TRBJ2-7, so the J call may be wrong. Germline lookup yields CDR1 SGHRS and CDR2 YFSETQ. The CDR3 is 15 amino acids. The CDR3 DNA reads TGCGCCAGTAGCCCGTCTGCGCAGGGCGGGTACGAGCAGTACTTC. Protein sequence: CASSPSAQGGYEQYF.

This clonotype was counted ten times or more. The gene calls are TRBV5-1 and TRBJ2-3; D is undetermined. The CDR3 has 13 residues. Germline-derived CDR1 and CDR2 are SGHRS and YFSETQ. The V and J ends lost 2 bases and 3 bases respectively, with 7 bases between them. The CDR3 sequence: CASSFDGTDTQYF. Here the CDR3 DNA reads TGCGCCAGCAGCTTCGACGGAACAGATACGCAGTATTTT.

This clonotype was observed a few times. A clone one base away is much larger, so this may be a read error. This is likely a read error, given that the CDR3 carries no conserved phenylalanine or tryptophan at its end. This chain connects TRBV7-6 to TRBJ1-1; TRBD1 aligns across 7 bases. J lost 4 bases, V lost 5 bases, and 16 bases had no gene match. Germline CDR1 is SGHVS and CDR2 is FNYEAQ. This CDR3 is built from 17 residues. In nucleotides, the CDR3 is TGTGCCAGCAGCCTCAGAGGAGACAGGGATAGGTTCACTGAAGCTTTCCTT. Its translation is CASSLRGDRDRFTEAFL.

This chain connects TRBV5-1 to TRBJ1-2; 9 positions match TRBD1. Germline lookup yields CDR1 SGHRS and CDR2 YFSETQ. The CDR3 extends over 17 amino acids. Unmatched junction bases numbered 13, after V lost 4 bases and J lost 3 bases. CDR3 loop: CASSHRGGGTGYYGYTF. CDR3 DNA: TGCGCCAGCAGCCACAGAGGGGGTGGGACAGGGTACTATGGCTACACCTTC. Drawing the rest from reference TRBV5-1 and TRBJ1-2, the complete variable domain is KAGVTQTPRYLIKTRGQQVTLSCSPISGHRSVSWYQQTPGQGLQFLFEYFSETQRNKGNFPGRFSGRQFSNSRSEMNVSTLELGDSALYLCASSHRGGGTGYYGYTFGSGTRLTVV.

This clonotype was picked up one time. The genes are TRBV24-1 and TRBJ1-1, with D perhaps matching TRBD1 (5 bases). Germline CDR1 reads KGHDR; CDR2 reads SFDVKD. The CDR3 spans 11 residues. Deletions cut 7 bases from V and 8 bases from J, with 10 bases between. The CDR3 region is CATRGTVEAFF. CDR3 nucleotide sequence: TGTGCCACCAGAGGGACGGTCGAAGCTTTCTTT.

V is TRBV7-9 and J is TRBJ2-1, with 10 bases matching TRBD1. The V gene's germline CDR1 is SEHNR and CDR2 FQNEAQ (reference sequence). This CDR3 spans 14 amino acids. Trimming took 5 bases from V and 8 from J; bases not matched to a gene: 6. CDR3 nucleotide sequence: TGTGCCAGCAGCCCCGGACAGGGGGATTATGAGCAGTTCTTC. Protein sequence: CASSPGQGDYEQFF. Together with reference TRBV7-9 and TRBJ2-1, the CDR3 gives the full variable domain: DTGVSQNPRHKITKRGQNVTFRCDPISEHNRLYWYRQTLGQGPEFLTYFQNEAQLEKSRLLSDRFSAERPKGSFSTLEIQRTEQGDSAMYLCASSPGQGDYEQFFGPGTRLTVL.

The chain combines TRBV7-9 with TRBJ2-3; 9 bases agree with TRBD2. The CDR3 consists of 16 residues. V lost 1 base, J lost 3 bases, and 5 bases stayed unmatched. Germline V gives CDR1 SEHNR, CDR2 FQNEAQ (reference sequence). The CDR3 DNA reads TGTGCCAGCAGCTTAGAGGGCGGGGGGGCTACAGATACGCAGTATTTT. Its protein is CASSLEGGGATDTQYF.

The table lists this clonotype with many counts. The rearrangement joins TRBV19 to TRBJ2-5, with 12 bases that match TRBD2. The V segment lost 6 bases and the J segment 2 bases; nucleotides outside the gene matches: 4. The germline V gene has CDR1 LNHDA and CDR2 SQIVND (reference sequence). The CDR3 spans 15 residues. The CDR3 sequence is CASRRLAGDQETQYF. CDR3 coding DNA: TGTGCCAGTAGACGACTAGCGGGGGATCAAGAGACCCAGTACTTC.

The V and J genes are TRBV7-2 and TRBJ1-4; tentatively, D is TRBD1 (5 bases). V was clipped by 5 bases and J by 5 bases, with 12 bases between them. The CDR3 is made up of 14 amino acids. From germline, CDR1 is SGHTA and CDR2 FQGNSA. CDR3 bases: TGTGCCAGCAGCGTTCCGGGACCAAATGAAAAACTGTTTTTT. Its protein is CASSVPGPNEKLFF. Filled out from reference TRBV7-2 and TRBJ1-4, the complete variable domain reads GAGVSQSPSNKVTEKGKDVELRCDPISGHTALYWYRQSLGQGLEFLIYFQGNSAPDKSGLPSDRFSAERTGGSVSTLTIQRTQQEDSAVYLCASSVPGPNEKLFFGSGTQLSVL.

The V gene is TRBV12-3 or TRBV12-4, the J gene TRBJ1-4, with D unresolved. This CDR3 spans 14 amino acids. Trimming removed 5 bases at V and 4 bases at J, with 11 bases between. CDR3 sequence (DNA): TGTGCCAGCAGTACTTTGCAGGTTAATGAAAAACTGTTTTTT. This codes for CASSTLQVNEKLFF.

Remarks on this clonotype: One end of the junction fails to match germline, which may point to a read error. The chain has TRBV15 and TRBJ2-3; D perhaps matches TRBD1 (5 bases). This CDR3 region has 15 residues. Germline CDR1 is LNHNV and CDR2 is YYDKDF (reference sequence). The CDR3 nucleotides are TGTGCCACCAGCAGAGATAGGTGGGGCACGGATACGCAGTATTTT. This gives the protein CATSRDRWGTDTQYF.

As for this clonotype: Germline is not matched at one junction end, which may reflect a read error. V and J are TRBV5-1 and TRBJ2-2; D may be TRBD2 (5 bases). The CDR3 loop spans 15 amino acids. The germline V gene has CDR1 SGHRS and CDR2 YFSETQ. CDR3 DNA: TGCGCCAGCAGCTCCTCGAGACAAAACACCGGGGAGCTGTCTTTT. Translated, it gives CASSSSRQNTGELSF.

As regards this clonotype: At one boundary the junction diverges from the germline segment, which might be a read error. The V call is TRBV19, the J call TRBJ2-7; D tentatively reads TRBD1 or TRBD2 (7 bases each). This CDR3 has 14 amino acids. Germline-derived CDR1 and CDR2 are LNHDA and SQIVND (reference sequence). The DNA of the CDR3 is TGCGCCAGCTCAGGGGGGGTCCCCACCTACGAGCAGTACTTC. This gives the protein CASSGGVPTYEQYF.

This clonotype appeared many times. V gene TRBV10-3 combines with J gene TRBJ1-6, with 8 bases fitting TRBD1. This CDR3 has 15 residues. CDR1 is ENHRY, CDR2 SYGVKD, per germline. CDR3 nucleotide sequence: TGTGTCGACAAGTGGTGGCAGGGGGCCAATTCACCCCTCCACTTT. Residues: CVDKWWQGANSPLHF.